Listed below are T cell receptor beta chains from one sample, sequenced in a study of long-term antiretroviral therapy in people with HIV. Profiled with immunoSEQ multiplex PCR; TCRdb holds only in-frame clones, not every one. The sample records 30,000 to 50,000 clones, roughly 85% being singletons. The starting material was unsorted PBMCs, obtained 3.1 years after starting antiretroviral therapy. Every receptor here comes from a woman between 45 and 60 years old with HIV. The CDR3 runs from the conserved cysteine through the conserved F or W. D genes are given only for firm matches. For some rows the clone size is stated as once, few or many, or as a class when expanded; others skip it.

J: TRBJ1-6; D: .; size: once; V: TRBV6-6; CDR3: CASSYSGQSNSPLHF; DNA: TGTGCCAGCAGTTACTCGGGGCAGAGTAATTCACCCCTCCACTTT
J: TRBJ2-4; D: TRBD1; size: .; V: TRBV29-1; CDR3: CSAMTGFGIQYF; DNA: TGCAGCGCCATGACAGGGTTCGGCATTCAGTACTTC
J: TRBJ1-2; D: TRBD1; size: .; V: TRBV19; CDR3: CASSMTGDYGYTF; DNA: TGTGCCAGTAGTATGACAGGGGACTATGGCTACACCTTC
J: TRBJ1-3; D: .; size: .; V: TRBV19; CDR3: CASSIGGSGNTIYF; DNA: TGTGCCAGTAGTATTGGGGGCTCTGGAAACACCATATATTTT
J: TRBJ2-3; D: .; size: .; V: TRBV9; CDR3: CASSVEVGGSTDTQYF; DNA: TGTGCCAGCAGCGTAGAGGTGGGGGGAAGCACAGATACGCAGTATTTT
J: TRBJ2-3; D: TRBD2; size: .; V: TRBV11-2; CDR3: CASSLGSGVNTDTQYF; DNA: TGTGCCAGCAGCTTAGGGAGCGGGGTTAACACAGATACGCAGTATTTT
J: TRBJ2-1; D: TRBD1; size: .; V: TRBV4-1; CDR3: CASSLLPTGVAYNEQFF; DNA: TGCGCCAGCAGCCTCCTTCCCACAGGGGTAGCCTACAATGAGCAGTTCTTC
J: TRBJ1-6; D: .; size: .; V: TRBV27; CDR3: CASRFGVAGSSSPLHF; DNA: TGTGCCAGTCGGTTCGGCGTGGCAGGGAGTAGCTCACCCCTCCACTTT
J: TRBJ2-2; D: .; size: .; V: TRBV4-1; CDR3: CASSQGDIVVTGELFF; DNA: TGCGCCAGCAGCCAAGGGGACATTGTCGTGACCGGGGAGCTGTTTTTT
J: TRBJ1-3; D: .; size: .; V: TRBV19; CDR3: CASSMVQGGNTIYF; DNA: TGTGCCAGTAGTATGGTGCAGGGGGGAAACACCATATATTTT
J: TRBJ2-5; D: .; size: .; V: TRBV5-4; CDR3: CASSDGGNIQETQYF; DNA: TGTGCCAGCAGCGACGGAGGGAATATACAAGAGACCCAGTACTTC
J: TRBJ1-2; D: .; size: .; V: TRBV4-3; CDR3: CASSQEFNPQGDGYTF; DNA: TGCGCCAGCAGCCAAGAATTTAACCCGCAAGGGGATGGCTACACCTTC
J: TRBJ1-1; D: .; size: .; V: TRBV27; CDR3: CASIGQVVAEAFF; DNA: TGTGCCAGCATCGGGCAGGTCGTAGCTGAAGCTTTCTTT
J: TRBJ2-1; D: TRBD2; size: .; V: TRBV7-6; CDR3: CASSLSSGGLNEQFF; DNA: TGTGCCAGCAGCTTATCAAGCGGGGGGCTCAATGAGCAGTTCTTC
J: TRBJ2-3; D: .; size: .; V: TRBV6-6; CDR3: CASIQWDTQGTQYF; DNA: TGTGCCAGCATCCAGTGGGACACCCAGGGTACGCAGTATTTT
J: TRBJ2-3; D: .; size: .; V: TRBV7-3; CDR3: CASKLTASTDTQYF; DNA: TGTGCCAGCAAACTTACCGCTAGCACAGATACGCAGTATTTT
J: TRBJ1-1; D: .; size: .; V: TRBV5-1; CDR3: CASSSRGGYTEAFF; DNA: TGCGCCAGCAGCTCCAGGGGAGGGTACACTGAAGCTTTCTTT
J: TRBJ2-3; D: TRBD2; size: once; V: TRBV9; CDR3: CASSLTSGTDTQYF; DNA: TGTGCCAGCAGCCTTACTAGCGGCACAGATACGCAGTATTTT
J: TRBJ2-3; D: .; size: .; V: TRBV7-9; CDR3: CASSSTATDTQYF; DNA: TGTGCCAGCAGCTCAACTGCAACAGATACGCAGTATTTT
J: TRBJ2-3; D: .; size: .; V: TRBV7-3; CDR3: CASSQNSETQYF; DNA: TGTGCCAGCAGCCAAAACTCGGAGACGCAGTATTTT
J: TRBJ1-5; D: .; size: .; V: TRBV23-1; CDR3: CASSQAGTRYCRDQPQHF; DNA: TGCGCCAGCAGTCAGGCCGGGACCCGATATTGTCGCGATCAGCCCCAGCATTTT
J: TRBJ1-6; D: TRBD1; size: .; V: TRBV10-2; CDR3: CASMGTGTDNSPLHF; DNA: TGCGCCAGCATGGGGACGGGGACAGATAATTCACCCCTCCACTTT
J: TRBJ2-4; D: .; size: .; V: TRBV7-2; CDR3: CASSLGGLGLAKNIQYF; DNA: TGTGCCAGCAGCTTAGGGGGGCTTGGCTTAGCCAAAAACATTCAGTACTTC
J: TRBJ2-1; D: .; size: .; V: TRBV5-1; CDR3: CASSLDVGSYNEQFF; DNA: TGCGCCAGCAGCTTGGATGTCGGGTCCTACAATGAGCAGTTCTTC
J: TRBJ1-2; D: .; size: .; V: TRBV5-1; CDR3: CASSLTPDGYGYTF; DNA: TGCGCCAGCAGCCTCACGCCGGACGGCTATGGCTACACCTTC
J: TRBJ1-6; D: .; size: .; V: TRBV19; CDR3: CASSMNLGANNSPLHF; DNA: TGTGCCAGTAGTATGAATTTAGGGGCGAATAATTCACCCCTCCACTTT
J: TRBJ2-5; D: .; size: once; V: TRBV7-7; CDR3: CASSLGRLETQYF; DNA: TGTGCTAGCAGCTTAGGCCGTCTGGAGACCCAGTACTTC
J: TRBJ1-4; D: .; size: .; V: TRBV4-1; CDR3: CASSQEGVLNEKLFF; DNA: TGCGCCAGCAGCCAAGAGGGAGTACTAAATGAAAAACTGTTTTTT
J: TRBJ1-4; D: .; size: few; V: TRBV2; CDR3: CASRSGLAGQAEKLFF; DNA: TGTGCCAGCAGGTCCGGGTTGGCAGGGCAAGCTGAAAAACTGTTTTTT
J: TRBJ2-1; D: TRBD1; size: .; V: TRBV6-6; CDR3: CASSRKLTGETEQFF; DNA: TGTGCCAGCAGCCGAAAACTAACAGGGGAAACTGAGCAGTTCTTC
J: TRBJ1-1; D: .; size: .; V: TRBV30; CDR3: CAWSVVDEAFF; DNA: TGTGCCTGGAGTGTAGTGGATGAAGCTTTCTTT
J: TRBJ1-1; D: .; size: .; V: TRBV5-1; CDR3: CASSPQEVGEAFF; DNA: TGCGCCAGCAGCCCACAGGAGGTTGGTGAAGCTTTCTTT
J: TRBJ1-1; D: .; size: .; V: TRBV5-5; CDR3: CASSLSVDTEAFF; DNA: TGTGCCAGCAGCTTGTCGGTGGACACTGAAGCTTTCTTT
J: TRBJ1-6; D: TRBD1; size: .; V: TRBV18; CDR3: CASSPSPGTGSSPLHF; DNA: TGTGCCAGCTCACCAAGCCCCGGGACAGGATCTTCACCCCTCCACTTT
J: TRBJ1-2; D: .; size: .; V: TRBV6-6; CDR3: CASSRDASWDGYTF; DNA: TGTGCCAGCAGCCGCGACGCCTCTTGGGATGGCTACACCTTC
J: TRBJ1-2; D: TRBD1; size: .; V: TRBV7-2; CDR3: CASILRPGQGYGYTF; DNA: TGTGCCAGCATCCTACGTCCGGGACAGGGCTATGGCTACACCTTC
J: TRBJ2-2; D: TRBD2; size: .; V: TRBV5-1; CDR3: CASSFSGGRNTGELFF; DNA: TGCGCCAGCAGCTTTAGCGGGGGGCGGAACACCGGGGAGCTGTTTTTT
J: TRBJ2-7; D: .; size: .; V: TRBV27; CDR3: CASSSRGGLPTYEQYF; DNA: TGTGCCAGCAGTTCCAGGGGGGGGCTCCCAACCTACGAGCAGTACTTC
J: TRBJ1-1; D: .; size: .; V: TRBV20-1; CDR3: CSVGAETEAFF; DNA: TGCAGTGTCGGGGCAGAAACTGAAGCTTTCTTT
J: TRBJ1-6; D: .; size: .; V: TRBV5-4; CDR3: CASSLGGANSPLHF; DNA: TGTGCCAGCAGCCTAGGGGGGGCGAATTCACCCCTCCACTTT
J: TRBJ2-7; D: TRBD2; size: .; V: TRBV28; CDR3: CASSSGGVAEQYF; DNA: TGTGCCAGCAGTTCGGGGGGTGTGGCCGAGCAGTACTTC
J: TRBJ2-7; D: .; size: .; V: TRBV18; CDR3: CASSTTREAYEQYF; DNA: TGTGCCAGCTCTACGACTAGGGAAGCCTACGAGCAGTACTTC
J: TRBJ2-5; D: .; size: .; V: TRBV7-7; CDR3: CASSLPETQYF; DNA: TGTGCTAGCAGCTTGCCCGAGACCCAGTACTTC
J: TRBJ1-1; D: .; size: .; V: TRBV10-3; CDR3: CAISEMRNTEAFF; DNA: TGTGCCATCAGTGAAATGCGGAACACTGAAGCTTTCTTT
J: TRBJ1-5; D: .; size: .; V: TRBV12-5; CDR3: CASGLIYGGAQQSHQPQHF; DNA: TGTGCTAGTGGTTTGATCTATGGGGGGGCCCAGCAGTCACATCAGCCCCAGCATTTT
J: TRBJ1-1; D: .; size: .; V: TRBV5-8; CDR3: CASSLEGTGFTEAFF; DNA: TGTGCCAGCAGCTTGGAGGGAACGGGGTTCACTGAAGCTTTCTTT
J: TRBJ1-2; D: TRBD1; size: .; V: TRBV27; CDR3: CASSHRRQGATRVGGYTF; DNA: TGTGCCAGCAGTCACCGACGACAGGGAGCAACAAGGGTCGGAGGCTACACCTTC
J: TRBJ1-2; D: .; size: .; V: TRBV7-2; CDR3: CASSVDRTPSNYGYTF; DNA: TGTGCCAGCAGCGTAGACAGGACTCCTTCTAACTATGGCTACACCTTC
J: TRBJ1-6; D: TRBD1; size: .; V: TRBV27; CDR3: CASRITGVQNSPLHF; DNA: TGTGCCAGCAGAATCACAGGGGTTCAAAATTCACCCCTCCACTTT
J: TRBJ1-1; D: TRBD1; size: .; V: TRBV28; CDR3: CASTGQGLERGTEAFF; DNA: TGTGCCAGCACCGGACAGGGGCTGGAGCGGGGCACTGAAGCTTTCTTT
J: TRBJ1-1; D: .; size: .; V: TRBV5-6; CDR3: CASSLGGGMNTEAFF; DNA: TGTGCCAGCAGCTTGGGGGGCGGAATGAACACTGAAGCTTTCTTT
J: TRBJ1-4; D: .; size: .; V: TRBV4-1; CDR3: CASTDPQNEKLFF; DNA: TGCGCCAGCACTGACCCCCAGAATGAAAAACTGTTTTTT
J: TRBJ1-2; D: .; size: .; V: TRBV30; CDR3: CAWIIWGRANYGYTF; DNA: TGTGCCTGGATCATATGGGGCCGGGCTAACTATGGCTACACCTTC
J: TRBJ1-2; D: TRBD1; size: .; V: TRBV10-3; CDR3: CAIGTGDYGYTF; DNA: TGTGCCATTGGGACAGGCGACTATGGCTACACCTTC
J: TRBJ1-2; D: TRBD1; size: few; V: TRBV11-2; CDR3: CASSSGQGTGGYGYTF; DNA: TGTGCCAGCAGCTCCGGACAGGGGACCGGAGGCTATGGCTACACCTTC
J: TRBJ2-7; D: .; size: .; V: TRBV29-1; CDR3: CSVVRGPNYEQYF; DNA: TGCAGCGTTGTTAGGGGACCCAACTACGAGCAGTACTTC
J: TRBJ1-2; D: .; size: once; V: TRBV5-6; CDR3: CASRSAGFGYTF; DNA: TGTGCCAGCAGGAGTGCGGGGTTTGGCTACACCTTC
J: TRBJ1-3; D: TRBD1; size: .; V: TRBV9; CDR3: CASSVGTGGNSGNTIYF; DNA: TGTGCCAGCAGCGTAGGGACAGGGGGCAACTCTGGAAACACCATATATTTT
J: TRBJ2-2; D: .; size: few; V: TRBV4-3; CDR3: CASSQDYTGELFF; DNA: TGCGCCAGCAGCCAAGACTACACCGGGGAGCTGTTTTTT